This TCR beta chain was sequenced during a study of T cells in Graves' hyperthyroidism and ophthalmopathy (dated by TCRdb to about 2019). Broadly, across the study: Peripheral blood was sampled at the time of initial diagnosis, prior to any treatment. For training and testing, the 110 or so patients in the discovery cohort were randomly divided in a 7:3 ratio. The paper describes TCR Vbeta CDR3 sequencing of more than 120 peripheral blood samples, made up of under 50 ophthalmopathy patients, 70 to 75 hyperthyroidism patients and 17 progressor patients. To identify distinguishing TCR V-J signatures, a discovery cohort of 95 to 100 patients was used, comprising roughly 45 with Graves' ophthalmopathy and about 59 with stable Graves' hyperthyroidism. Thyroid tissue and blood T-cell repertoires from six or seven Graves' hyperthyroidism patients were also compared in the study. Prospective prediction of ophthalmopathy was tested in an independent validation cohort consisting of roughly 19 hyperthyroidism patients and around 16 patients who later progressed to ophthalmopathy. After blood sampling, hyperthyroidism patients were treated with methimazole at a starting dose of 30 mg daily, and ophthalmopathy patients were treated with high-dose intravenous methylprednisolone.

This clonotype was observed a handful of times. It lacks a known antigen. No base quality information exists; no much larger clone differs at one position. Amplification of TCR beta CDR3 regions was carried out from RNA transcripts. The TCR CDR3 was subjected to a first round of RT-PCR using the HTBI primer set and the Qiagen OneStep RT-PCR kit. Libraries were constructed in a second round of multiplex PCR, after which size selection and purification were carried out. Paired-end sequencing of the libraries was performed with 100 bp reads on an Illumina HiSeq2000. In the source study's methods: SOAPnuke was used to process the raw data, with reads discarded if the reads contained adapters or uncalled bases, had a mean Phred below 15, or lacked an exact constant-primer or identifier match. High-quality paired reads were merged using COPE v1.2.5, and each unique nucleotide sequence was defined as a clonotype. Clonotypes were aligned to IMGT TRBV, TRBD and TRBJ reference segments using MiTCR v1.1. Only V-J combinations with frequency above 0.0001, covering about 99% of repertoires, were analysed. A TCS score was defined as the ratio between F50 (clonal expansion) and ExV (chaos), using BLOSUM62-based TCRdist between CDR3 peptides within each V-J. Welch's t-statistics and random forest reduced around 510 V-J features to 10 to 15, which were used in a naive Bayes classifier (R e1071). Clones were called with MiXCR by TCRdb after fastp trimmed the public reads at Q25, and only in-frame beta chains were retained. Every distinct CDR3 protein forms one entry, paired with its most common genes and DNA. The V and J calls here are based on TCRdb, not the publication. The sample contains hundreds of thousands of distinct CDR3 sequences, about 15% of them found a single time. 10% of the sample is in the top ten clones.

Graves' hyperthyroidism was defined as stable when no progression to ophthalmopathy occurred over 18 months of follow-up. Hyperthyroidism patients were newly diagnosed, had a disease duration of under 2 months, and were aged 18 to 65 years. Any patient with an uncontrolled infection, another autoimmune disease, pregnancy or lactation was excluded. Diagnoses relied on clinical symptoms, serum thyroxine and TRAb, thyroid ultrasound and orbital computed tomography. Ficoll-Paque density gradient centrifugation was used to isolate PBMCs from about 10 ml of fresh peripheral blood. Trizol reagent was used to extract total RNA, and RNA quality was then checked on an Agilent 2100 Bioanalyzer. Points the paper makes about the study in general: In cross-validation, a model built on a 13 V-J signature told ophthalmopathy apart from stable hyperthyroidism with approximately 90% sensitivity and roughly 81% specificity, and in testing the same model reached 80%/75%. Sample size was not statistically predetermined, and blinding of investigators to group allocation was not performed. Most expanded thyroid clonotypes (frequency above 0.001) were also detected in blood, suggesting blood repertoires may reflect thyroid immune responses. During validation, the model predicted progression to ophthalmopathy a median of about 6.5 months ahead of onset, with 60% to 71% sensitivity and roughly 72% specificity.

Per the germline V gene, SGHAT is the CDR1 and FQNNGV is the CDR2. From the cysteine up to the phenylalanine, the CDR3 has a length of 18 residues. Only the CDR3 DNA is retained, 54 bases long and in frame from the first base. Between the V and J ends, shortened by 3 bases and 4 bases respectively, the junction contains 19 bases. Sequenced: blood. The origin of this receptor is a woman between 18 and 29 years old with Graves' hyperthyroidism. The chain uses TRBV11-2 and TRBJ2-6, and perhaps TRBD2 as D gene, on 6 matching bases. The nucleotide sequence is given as TGTGCCAGCAGCTTCTGGACGGGAGTTTTACTCGGGGCCAACGTCCTGACTTTC. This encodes CASSFWTGVLLGANVLTF.